The clone carrying this T cell receptor (beta chain) was recorded at least ten times. These data are taken from a study of molecular identifiers for immune sequencing clone quantification. Looking at the study overall: Replicates involved a five-way split of RNA from around 20,000 or 99,000 naive CD8 cells, with sequencing of four.

One entry per CDR3 protein results from TCRdb running MiXCR on the PCR reads. Of under 15,000 distinct CDR3 sequences listed, approximately 18% are singletons. Trimming shortened V by 8 bases and J by 3 bases, and 14 bases separated the two germline ends. The CDR3 runs to 14 residues. Germline assignment: CDR1 SNHLY and CDR2 FYNNEI. Source material: naive CD8+ T cells from blood, with Jurkat cell RNA spiked in. Subset given: FACS-sorted CD8+CD4-CCR7+CD45RA+ naive T cells. This chain joins TRBV2 and TRBJ2-1; perhaps TRBD2 as D (6 bases). The clonotype originates from a human donor in good health. Some libraries in this study had Jurkat cell RNA spiked in. CDR3 in amino acids: CASGGTSLYNEQFF. CDR3 DNA sequence: TGTGCCAGCGGAGGGACTTCTCTCTACAATGAGCAGTTCTTC.